This T cell receptor beta chain was retrieved from a study of PD-1 blockade in mismatch repair-deficient tumors. This CDR3 is built from 14 residues. Looked up from germline, CDR1 is SGHNT and CDR2 is YENEEA. J lost 8 bases, V lost 5 bases, and 3 bases had no gene match. TCRdb's table, derived via immunoSEQ multiplex PCR, lists solely in-frame clones and lacks some. Here the sample spans about 15,000 clones, about four fifths being singletons. This specimen consisted of PBMCs, obtained before pembrolizumab treatment. The source is an adult with mismatch repair-deficient cancer. The V gene is TRBV11-3, the J gene TRBJ2-1, with 13 bases lining up with TRBD2. The CDR3 DNA reads TGTGCCAGCAGCCGTGGACTAGCGGGAGATGAGCAGTTCTTC. Translated: CASSRGLAGDEQFF.